The 21 T cell receptor beta chains listed next were all sequenced from one sample in a study of blood T cells in healthy people across ages. Alongside a J-beta primer mix, a sample-barcoded 5' primer served in a second PCR lasting roughly 7 to 12 cycles. Each CDR3 protein gets one entry after TCRdb re-called the 5' RACE reads with MiXCR. This table holds some 900,000 distinct CDR3 sequences, around 48% found once. Source material: blood. The receptors derive from a man between 25 and 39 years old in good health.

The chain combines TRBV5-1 with TRBJ1-2, with D perhaps matching TRBD1 (5 bases). CDR1 SGHRS and CDR2 YFSETQ come from the germline V gene. Trimming took off 2 bases at V and 8 bases at J, with 13 bases between the two ends. This CDR3 has 13 residues. CDR3 sequence: CASSLSGDQGYTF. The CDR3 DNA follows: TGCGCCAGCAGCTTATCGGGGGACCAGGGCTACACCTTC.

The V gene is TRBV7-2, the J gene TRBJ2-3; 9 bases fit TRBD2. The V gene's germline CDR1 is SGHTA and CDR2 FQGNSA. The CDR3 runs 16 residues. V was clipped by 6 bases and J by 2 bases; unmatched bases: 9. CDR3 amino acids: CASRPSLAGATDTQYF. The CDR3, as DNA: TGTGCCAGCAGGCCTTCTTTAGCGGGGGCCACAGATACGCAGTATTTT.

This clonotype was recorded only once. The CDR3 DNA is TGTGCCAGCAGGCTCGGGGGTTCTAACTATGGCTACACCTTC. It specifies CASRLGGSNYGYTF. The V and J genes are TRBV6-5 and TRBJ1-2, with TRBD1 as a possible D gene (5 bases). The CDR3 sequence is 14 residues long. V was shortened by 6 bases and J by 0 bases, with 11 bases between the two germline ends. Germline lookup yields CDR1 MNHEY and CDR2 SVGAGI.

The chain has TRBV30 and TRBJ2-1; 7 nucleotides align to TRBD1. Germline V gene sequence: CDR1 GTSNPN, CDR2 SVGIG (reference sequence). Trimming at V came to 8 bases and at J to 0 bases, leaving 7 bases not matched to a gene. The length of the CDR3 is 14 residues. The CDR3 nucleotides read TGTGCCGGACCGACAGGGAACTCCTACAATGAGCAGTTCTTC. It codes for CAGPTGNSYNEQFF.

V usage is TRBV7-2 and J usage is TRBJ2-4, with TRBD1 matching 8 bases. Germline assignment: CDR1 SGHTA and CDR2 FQGNSA. J lost 6 bases, V lost 3 bases, and 1 base had no gene match. The CDR3 spans 13 residues. The CDR3 loop reads CASSLDRVNIQYF. The CDR3 DNA reads as TGTGCCAGCAGCTTGGACAGGGTAAACATTCAGTACTTC.

The gene calls are TRBV4-2 and TRBJ2-2; 7 bases are shared with TRBD1. This CDR3 spans 16 amino acids. Germline V gene lookup returns CDR1 LGHNA and CDR2 YNFKEQ. V gave up 1 base and J gave up 7 bases; unmatched junction bases: 9. DNA for the CDR3: TGTGCCAGCAGCCAAGGGGGACAGTCTAAAGGCGGGGAGCTGTTTTTT. As protein: CASSQGGQSKGGELFF.

DNA for the CDR3: TGTGCCAGCAGCTACCCTGAACTGAATTCACCCCTCCACTTT. Amino acids: CASSYPELNSPLHF. The chain uses TRBV7-9 and TRBJ1-6, with D uncertain. The ends were cut back, 4 bases at V and 7 bases at J, with 11 bases in the middle. Germline V gene data show CDR1 as SEHNR and CDR2 as FQNEAQ (reference sequence). This CDR3 has 14 residues.

The chain carries TRBV7-2 and TRBJ2-7; no reliable D call. CDR3 size: 14 residues. Trimming took off 7 bases at V and 0 bases at J, with 13 bases between the two ends. CDR1 SGHTA and CDR2 FQGNSA come from the germline V gene. The CDR3 DNA reads TGTGCCAGCACCCCCCAATTGACCTCCTACGAGCAGTACTTC. Translated, it gives CASTPQLTSYEQYF.

This clonotype occurred a few times. The chain couples TRBV9 to TRBJ1-6; D is possibly TRBD1 (6 bases). From germline, CDR1 is SGDLS and CDR2 YYNGEE. The CDR3 extends over 15 amino acids. V gave up 2 bases and J gave up 7 bases, with 13 bases separating them. DNA of the CDR3: TGTGCCAGCAGCGTGGGGAACAGGGCGAATTCACCCCTCCACTTT. It encodes CASSVGNRANSPLHF.

This clonotype was observed a handful of times. V and J are TRBV7-2 and TRBJ1-2; D gene ambiguous. This CDR3 has 14 amino acids. Deletions cut 1 base from V and 8 bases from J, with 14 bases between. Germline lookup yields CDR1 SGHTA and CDR2 FQGNSA. This CDR3 is CASSLGSWGAGYTF. CDR3 bases: TGTGCCAGCAGCTTAGGGTCATGGGGAGCCGGCTACACCTTC.

The CDR3 DNA is TGCAGTGCTAGAGGGACTAGCGGACCCGGGGATACGCAGTATTTT. Its protein product is CSARGTSGPGDTQYF. The chain has TRBV20-1 and TRBJ2-3; TRBD2 aligns across 10 bases. Trimming at V came to 1 base and at J to 6 bases, leaving 7 bases not matched to a gene. The CDR3 runs to 15 residues. Germline assignment: CDR1 DFQATT and CDR2 SNEGSKA (reference sequence).

This clonotype was detected only a few times. V gene TRBV6-4 combines with J gene TRBJ2-1; 9 bases map to TRBD2. CDR3 size: 16 residues. V gave up 2 bases and J gave up 8 bases; unmatched junction bases: 10. Germline V gene sequence: CDR1 MRHNA, CDR2 SNTAGT. CDR3 sequence reads: CASSDREAGGGDEQFF. CDR3 nucleotides: TGTGCCAGCAGTGACCGGGAAGCGGGGGGTGGGGATGAGCAGTTCTTC.

The J gene is TRBJ1-2, the V gene TRBV20-1, with D maybe TRBD1 (6 bases). Looked up from germline, CDR1 is DFQATT and CDR2 is SNEGSKA (reference sequence). The CDR3 runs 12 residues. The V gene lost 5 bases and the J gene lost 8 bases, with 15 bases spanning the gap. Here the CDR3 DNA reads TGCAGTGCTCCAGGGAGGGGGAGAGGCTACACCTTC. Protein sequence: CSAPGRGRGYTF.

V is TRBV25-1 and J is TRBJ2-7; D uncertain. The V end lost 2 bases, the J end lost 5 bases, and 16 bases lay between the germline ends. Germline lookup yields CDR1 MGHDK and CDR2 SYGVNS. The CDR3 is 15 residues long. The CDR3 bases are TGTGCCAGCAGTGAAAGGGCGTCGGTTCTCCACGAGCAGTACTTC. It is translated as CASSERASVLHEQYF.

The rearrangement links TRBV4-2 to TRBJ1-5; TRBD1 is a possible D gene (6 bases). The germline V gene has CDR1 LGHNA and CDR2 YNFKEQ. The V gene lost 7 bases and the J gene lost 9 bases, with 19 bases spanning the gap. The CDR3 is 14 residues long. CDR3 bases: TGTGCCAGCAACCAGAGCCAGGGGACCCGGCCCCAGCATTTT. Amino acid sequence: CASNQSQGTRPQHF.

The chain links TRBV27 to TRBJ2-1; 8 bases are shared with TRBD1. CDR1 MNHEY and CDR2 SMNVEV come from the germline V gene (reference sequence). The CDR3 sequence is 16 residues long. J was trimmed by 2 bases and V by 5 bases; bases with no gene match: 8. CDR3 amino acids: CASSTQGARTYNEQFF. The CDR3 DNA sequence: TGTGCCAGCAGTACGCAGGGGGCGCGGACCTACAATGAGCAGTTCTTC.

The gene calls are TRBV7-3 and TRBJ2-3, with 8 bases identical to TRBD1. Trimming took 4 bases from V and 1 from J; bases not matched to a gene: 4. From germline, CDR1 is SGHTA and CDR2 FQGTGA. The CDR3 spans 15 residues. The CDR3 DNA sequence: TGTGCCAGCAGCTCGGCGACAGGGGGCACAGATACGCAGTATTTT. Its translation: CASSSATGGTDTQYF.

The rearrangement joins TRBV30 to TRBJ2-5; tentative D call: TRBD2 (5 bases). This CDR3 comprises 13 residues. Germline loops: CDR1 GTSNPN, CDR2 SVGIG (reference sequence). Trimming pared 3 bases from V and 4 bases from J, leaving 12 bases between. Here the CDR3 reads CAWRGVKGETQYF. The CDR3 DNA follows: TGTGCCTGGAGGGGAGTGAAAGGAGAGACCCAGTACTTC.

The V gene is TRBV29-1, the J gene TRBJ1-1; D is unresolved. There are 12 residues in the CDR3. Trimming cost V 6 bases and J 0 bases, with 8 bases left between them. The germline CDR1 and CDR2 sequences are SQVTM and ANQGSEA. The chain's CDR3 is CSVGYMNTEAFF. DNA of the CDR3: TGCAGCGTGGGATACATGAACACTGAAGCTTTCTTT.

The chain recombines TRBV27 with TRBJ1-2; a possible D gene is TRBD1 (5 bases). CDR3 length: 13 residues. With 8 bases removed from V and 4 bases from J, the gap between germline ends came to 14 bases. The V gene's germline CDR1 is MNHEY and CDR2 SMNVEV (reference sequence). CDR3 nucleotide sequence: TGTGCCAGCGGGTTTGCAGGGAGCTATGGCTACACCTTC. Its protein product is CASGFAGSYGYTF.

V usage is TRBV15 and J usage is TRBJ2-7; D possibly matches TRBD1 or TRBD2 (5 bases each). The germline V gene has CDR1 LNHNV and CDR2 YYDKDF (reference sequence). This CDR3 contains 16 residues. V lost 0 bases and J lost 0, with 12 bases in between. CDR3 residues: CATSRDRDLSSYEQYF. CDR3 sequence (DNA): TGTGCCACCAGCAGAGATCGGGACCTGAGCTCCTACGAGCAGTACTTC.